This T cell receptor beta chain was identified in a study of T cells in Graves' hyperthyroidism and ophthalmopathy. Study-level findings and limits: Separating ophthalmopathy from stable hyperthyroidism was achieved by a 13 V-J model. Blood also contained most expanded thyroid clonotypes above 0.001.

The CDR3 length is 13 residues. The germline gives CDR1 MNHNS, CDR2 SASEGT. The V gene lost 6 bases and the J gene lost 7 bases, with 13 bases spanning the gap. Any symptoms of ophthalmopathy came after the first hyperthyroidism diagnosis, from which the blood sample dates. RNA transcripts gave rise to amplified TCR beta CDR3 regions. HTBI primers were employed in a first-round RT-PCR of the TCR CDR3. TCRdb used MiXCR to reprocess the multiplex PCR reads, holding one entry per CDR3 protein. The sample has almost 600,000 distinct CDR3 sequences, about 15% seen once; the top ten hold under 7%. In its sample, this clonotype was seen many times. Antigen: not known.

The V gene is TRBV6-1, the J gene TRBJ1-5; perhaps TRBD1 as D (5 bases). This receptor was identified in a woman in her twenties or thirties with Graves' hyperthyroidism that later progressed to Graves' ophthalmopathy. The source material was blood. CDR3 DNA: TGTGCCAGCAGATGGGGGTTTCAGCAGCCCCAGCATTTT. Translated, it gives CASRWGFQQPQHF.